Listed here are 5 T cell receptor beta chains from one sample, sequenced in a study of shared clonotypes between healthy human individuals (dated by TCRdb to 2018 to 2021). Library creation used the immunoSEQ multiplex PCR assay. TCRdb re-hosts the immuneACCESS table, in-frame sequences only. Its copies lack some clones; in the studies checked, an unresolved V gene accounts for under half of them, and the cause for the rest is not known. The sample table holds 550,000 to 600,000 clones, of which around 77% were seen once. The ten largest clones represent around 12% of the sample. What was sequenced was PBMCs. The origin of the receptors is a woman in her 40s in good health. Some clones in this sample may be carry-over from other donors' samples.

This clone occurred a few times. This rearrangement joins TRBV7-3 to TRBJ1-1; no clear D. Per germline, CDR1 SGHTA and CDR2 FQGTGA. The CDR3 covers 13 residues. Trimming shortened V by 5 bases and J by 4 bases, and 11 bases separated the two germline ends. CDR3 sequence: CASSPTRSTEAFF. CDR3 nucleotide sequence: TGTGCCAGCAGCCCTACCCGGAGCACTGAAGCTTTCTTT.

Written as DNA, the CDR3 is TGTGCCAGCAGCTGGGCCGGGGGGTCTGGGGCCAACGTCCTGACTTTC. Protein sequence: CASSWAGGSGANVLTF. This rearrangement joins TRBV7-6 to TRBJ2-6, with 7 bases aligning to TRBD2. The CDR3 spans 16 residues. From germline, CDR1 is SGHVS and CDR2 FNYEAQ. J was trimmed by 1 base and V by 4 bases; bases with no gene match: 4.

DNA of the CDR3: TGTGCCAGCAGCGTCTTTAACACCGGGGAGCTGTTTTTT. Amino acids: CASSVFNTGELFF. The rearrangement uses TRBV9 and TRBJ2-2; D is unclear. CDR3 size: 13 residues. V lost 2 bases to trimming and J lost 2 bases, with 4 bases between them. Germline-derived CDR1 and CDR2 are SGDLS and YYNGEE.

The DNA of the CDR3 is TGCGCCAGCAGCACAAGATCGGACAATGAGCAGTTCTTC. Protein product: CASSTRSDNEQFF. The chain joins TRBV4-3 to TRBJ2-1; D is unclear. CDR3 size: 13 residues. The V gene's germline CDR1 is LGHNA and CDR2 YSLEER. V lost 5 bases, J lost 5 bases, and 10 bases lay in between.

The chain is built from TRBV4-1 and TRBJ2-5; either TRBD1 or TRBD2 may supply D (5 bases each). Trimming cost V 4 bases and J 4 bases, with 10 bases left between them. The CDR3 sequence is 13 residues long. Per germline, CDR1 MGHRA and CDR2 YSYEKL. The CDR3 protein is CASSPGTPETQYF. For the CDR3, the DNA is TGCGCCAGCAGCCCCGGGACCCCAGAGACCCAGTACTTC.